Below, one T cell receptor beta chain is given with its context. From the 5' RACE reads, TCRdb called clonotypes with MiXCR, one entry per CDR3 protein. The profile shows around 83,000 distinct CDR3 sequences, around 27% of them singletons. The germline gives CDR1 MNHEY, CDR2 SVGAGI. This CDR3 comprises 15 residues. The V and J ends lost 0 bases and 12 bases, in that order; junction bases with no gene match: 10. This sample is part of a study of T-cell memory formation after mild COVID-19. Sequenced material: PBMCs or a T cell subset sorted from them (not recorded which). This sequence joins TRBV6-5 and TRBJ1-4, with TRBD1 matching over 7 bases. The receptor's source is a man between 18 and 35 years old who had mild COVID-19 (a few samples of this study predate the infection). Cell type and time point are not known. The CDR3 here is CASSYSGGAGGELFF. The CDR3, as DNA: TGTGCCAGCAGTTACTCCGGAGGAGCAGGGGGGGAACTGTTTTTT.